These T cell receptor beta chains were read from a single sample in a study of monozygotic twins with inflammatory bowel disease. From the 5' RACE reads, TCRdb lists one entry per CDR3 protein and no DNA. This sample lists 300,000 to 450,000 distinct CDR3 sequences; its ten largest clones have just over 2.5%. Sequencing used blood. These receptors were obtained from a human donor with ulcerative colitis or Crohn's disease, or a healthy co-twin of an affected twin (not recorded which). The CDR3 runs from the conserved cysteine through the conserved F or W.

TRBJ2-1	TRBV29-1	CSVFQFLVRQGANEQFF
TRBJ1-1	TRBV12-3/TRBV12-4	CASSPPDLTTEAFF
TRBJ2-3	TRBV4-3	CASSQVGTQNTDTQYF
TRBJ2-7	TRBV3-1	CTSRPGQSLLYF
TRBJ1-5	TRBV6-5	CASSRIRWQPQHF
TRBJ1-6	TRBV6-5	CASSYTANLQGAPNSPLHF
TRBJ2-7	TRBV7-6	CASSLAELTQYEQYF
TRBJ2-7	TRBV25-1	CASRSSGRYEQYF
TRBJ2-5	TRBV7-3	CASSLAGTGETQYF
TRBJ2-2	TRBV12-3/TRBV12-4	CAILDRVNTGELFF
TRBJ2-5	TRBV20-1	CSADLAGGGETQYF
TRBJ2-7	TRBV28	CASRYTAYERYF
TRBJ2-1	TRBV4-1	CASSQIKFREQFF
TRBJ1-3	TRBV12-3/TRBV12-4	CASSLWGAAGNTIYF
TRBJ2-7	TRBV29-1	CSVRRRLLTGISYEQYF
TRBJ1-2	TRBV12-3/TRBV12-4	CASSWSHLGGYTF
TRBJ2-1	TRBV14	CASSQEALAGGLPRYNEQFF
TRBJ2-1	TRBV7-9	CASSPIHRDNEQFF
TRBJ1-4	TRBV20-1	CSARDFVGIHEKLFF
TRBJ2-7	TRBV4-1	CASTFGLSASYEQYF
TRBJ1-2	TRBV7-9	CASSLVPANYGYTF
TRBJ1-5	TRBV7-8	CASSPLRSRGNQPQHF
TRBJ1-2	TRBV4-3	CASSRTGGVPIYGYTF
TRBJ2-7	TRBV7-2	CASSLVPLDYEQYF
TRBJ2-3	TRBV14	CASSQDWGQGADTQYF
TRBJ2-2	TRBV19	CAGGTGPNTGELFF
TRBJ2-7	TRBV27	CASSRGSGGYEQYF
TRBJ2-7	TRBV19	CASSIDGPYEQYF
TRBJ1-1	TRBV6-5	CASRRGSAEAFF
TRBJ1-2	TRBV20-1	CSAQVRRGEYYGYTF
TRBJ2-1	TRBV28	CASSLTAGGDNEQFF
TRBJ2-7	TRBV10-3	CAISVGTGDEQYF
TRBJ2-3	TRBV9	CASSTPGQGVLWTDTQYF
TRBJ1-6	TRBV12-3/TRBV12-4	CASSGTGANSPLHF
TRBJ1-5	TRBV6-1	CASRQLVADNQPQHF
TRBJ2-5	TRBV7-2	CASSSQGDRGETQYF
TRBJ1-5	TRBV7-2	CASSSGRGRSNQPQHF
TRBJ2-2	TRBV7-2	CASSLAVAGELFF
TRBJ1-3	TRBV12-3/TRBV12-4	CASTPWGNTIYF
TRBJ1-2	TRBV12-3/TRBV12-4	CAINKGQDNYGYTF
TRBJ2-2	TRBV7-2	CASSWTGGAGGELFF
TRBJ2-5	TRBV27	CASMGLAGLETQYF
TRBJ2-2	TRBV12-3/TRBV12-4	CASSSQGGELFF
TRBJ1-6	TRBV20-1	CSARDSGRPNSPLHF
TRBJ2-5	TRBV20-1	CSARDRTSGQETQYF
TRBJ2-7	TRBV7-9	CASSLPGLSYEQYF
TRBJ1-5	TRBV7-2	CASSLDLWPQHF